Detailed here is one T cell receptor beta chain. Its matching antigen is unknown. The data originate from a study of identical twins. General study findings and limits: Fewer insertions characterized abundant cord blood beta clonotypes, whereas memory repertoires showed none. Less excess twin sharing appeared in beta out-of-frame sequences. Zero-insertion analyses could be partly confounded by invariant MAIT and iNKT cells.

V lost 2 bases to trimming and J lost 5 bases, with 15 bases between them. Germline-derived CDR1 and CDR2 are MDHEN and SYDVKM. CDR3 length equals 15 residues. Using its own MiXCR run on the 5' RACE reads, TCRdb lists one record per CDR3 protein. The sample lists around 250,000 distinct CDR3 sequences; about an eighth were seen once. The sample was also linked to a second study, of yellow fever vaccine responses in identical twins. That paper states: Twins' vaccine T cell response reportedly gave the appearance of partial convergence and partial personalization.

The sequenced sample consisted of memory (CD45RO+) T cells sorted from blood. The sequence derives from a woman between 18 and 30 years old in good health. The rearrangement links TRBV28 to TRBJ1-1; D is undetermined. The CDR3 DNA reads TGTGCCAGCAGTTTACCGTGGGGTGAGAGGACTGAAGCTTTCTTT. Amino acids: CASSLPWGERTEAFF. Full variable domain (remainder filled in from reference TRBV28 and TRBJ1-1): DVKVTQSSRYLVKRTGEKVFLECVQDMDHENMFWYRQDPGLGLRLIYFSYDVKMKEKGDIPEGYSVSREKKERFSLILESASTNQTSMYLCASSLPWGERTEAFFGQGTRLTVV.